This passage covers 23 T cell receptor beta chains from one sample sequenced in a study of T cell repertoires in cytomegalovirus infection. TCRdb passed the reads through MiXCR, listing each CDR3 protein once. This sample has about 740,000 distinct CDR3 sequences; approximately 34% occur once, and the top ten carry 2.5% to 3.5%. Sequenced material: PBMCs. The receptors here all came from a human donor in good health (CMV status not recorded). Some clones in this sample may be carry-over from other donors' samples.

The V call is TRBV20-1, the J call TRBJ2-1; 7 bases align to TRBD1. The CDR3 extends over 15 amino acids. Germline loops: CDR1 DFQATT, CDR2 SNEGSKA (reference sequence). After removal of 0 bases from V and 8 bases from J, the junction contained 10 bases not matched to a gene. As DNA, the CDR3 is TGCAGTGCTAGAGAATTAGGGCAGGGGGTCCATGAGCAGTTCTTC. Translating gives CSARELGQGVHEQFF.

The chain combines TRBV9 with TRBJ1-1; tentative D call: TRBD1 (6 bases). Trimming took off 3 bases at V and 2 bases at J, with 11 bases between the two ends. The germline V gene has CDR1 SGDLS and CDR2 YYNGEE. The CDR3 totals 14 residues. The CDR3 DNA sequence: TGTGCCAGCAGCGAAACGGACAGAAACACTGAAGCTTTCTTT. Encoded protein: CASSETDRNTEAFF.

This clonotype has more than one count but fewer than ten. This sequence joins TRBV20-1 and TRBJ2-1; TRBD2 matches at 9 bases. Germline V CDR1 and CDR2: DFQATT, SNEGSKA (reference sequence). Trimming took 1 base from V and 9 from J; bases not matched to a gene: 13. The CDR3 contains 16 residues. The CDR3 coding sequence is TGCAGTGCTAGAGTCCCGGCTAGCGGGGTTAAGGGTGAGCAGTTCTTC. As protein: CSARVPASGVKGEQFF.

The gene calls are TRBV19 and TRBJ2-1, with 10 bases matching TRBD2. Unmatched junction bases numbered 12, after V lost 3 bases and J lost 7 bases. There are 17 residues in the CDR3. Germline V gene sequence: CDR1 LNHDA, CDR2 SQIVND (reference sequence). The chain's CDR3 is CASSMGRSGRARNEQFF. CDR3 coding DNA: TGTGCCAGTAGTATGGGGAGGAGCGGGAGGGCCAGGAATGAGCAGTTCTTC.

Only a few counts were recorded for this clonotype. This sequence joins TRBV11-2 and TRBJ2-3, with D perhaps matching TRBD1 (5 bases). The CDR3 contains 13 residues. V shed 5 bases and J shed 6 bases, with 12 bases lying between them. Per germline, CDR1 SGHAT and CDR2 FQNNGV. Here the CDR3 reads CASSMRQFDTQYF. The DNA of the CDR3 is TGTGCCAGCAGCATGCGACAGTTTGATACGCAGTATTTT. Full variable domain (missing parts from reference TRBV11-2 and TRBJ2-3): EAGVAQSPRYKIIEKRQSVAFWCNPISGHATLYWYQQILGQGPKLLIQFQNNGVVDDSQLPKDRFSAERLKGVDSTLKIQPAKLEDSAVYLCASSMRQFDTQYFGPGTRLTVL.

This clonotype was seen only a few times. This sequence joins TRBV4-2 and TRBJ1-1; D gene uncertain. V was shortened by 0 bases and J by 5 bases, with 10 bases between the two germline ends. CDR1 and CDR2 (germline): LGHNA, YNFKEQ. CDR3 length: 14 residues. The CDR3: CASSQDWRGTEAFF. Here the CDR3 DNA reads TGTGCCAGCAGCCAAGATTGGCGGGGAACTGAAGCTTTCTTT.

In this sample, this clonotype turned up a few times. The junction does not match germline at one end; this may be a read error. The chain has TRBV28 and TRBJ2-7; D gene unclear. Germline V gene sequence: CDR1 MDHEN, CDR2 SYDVKM. The CDR3 covers 11 residues. In DNA form, the CDR3 reads TGTTCCAGCAGTTTAGGGTACGAGCAGTACTTC. Encoded protein: CSSSLGYEQYF.

Only a few counts were recorded for this clonotype. This chain connects TRBV12-3 or TRBV12-4 to TRBJ2-7; no definite D call. V dropped 3 bases and J dropped 3 bases, with 21 bases sitting between them. This CDR3 is built from 17 residues. CDR3 DNA sequence: TGTGCCAGCAGTTTTTGGGATTTTTCTGCGACAAACTACGAGCAGTACTTC. Amino acids: CASSFWDFSATNYEQYF.

This chain links TRBV11-2 with TRBJ1-2, with 10 nucleotides matching TRBD1. This CDR3 region has 17 residues. Germline V gene data show CDR1 as SGHAT and CDR2 as FQNNGV. V lost 2 bases and J lost 8; bases outside the gene matches: 14. CDR3 DNA: TGTGCCAGCAGCTTAAGGAGGTTCGGGACAGGGGCGCCCGGCTACACCTTC. Translation: CASSLRRFGTGAPGYTF.

This clonotype was counted once. As the CDR3 is not closed by the conserved phenylalanine or tryptophan, this likely results from a read error. This chain joins TRBV20-1 and TRBJ2-1; D is unclear. V was pared by 7 bases and J by 0 bases, with 7 bases between. The CDR3 has 12 residues. Germline CDR1 reads DFQATT; CDR2 reads SNEGSKA (reference sequence). DNA for the CDR3: TGCAGTGTAGACTCCTCCTACAATGAGCAGTTCTTA. Encoded protein: CSVDSSYNEQFL.

This clonotype was picked up a small number of times. The V call is TRBV28, the J call TRBJ2-1, with 9 bases identical to TRBD1. Trimming at V came to 6 bases and at J to 8 bases, leaving 2 bases not matched to a gene. The CDR3 spans 12 residues. Germline V CDR1 and CDR2: MDHEN, SYDVKM. This chain's CDR3 is CASRGQGYEQFF. Written as DNA, the CDR3 is TGTGCCAGCAGAGGACAGGGGTATGAGCAGTTCTTC.

This clonotype was counted only a few times. V is TRBV7-9 and J is TRBJ1-2, with a weak D call TRBD1 (5 bases). Trimming took off 3 bases at V and 4 bases at J, with 15 bases between the two ends. The CDR3 has 15 residues. Germline values: CDR1 SEHNR, CDR2 FQNEAQ (reference sequence). This chain's CDR3 is CASSLTALEGYGYTF. The DNA of the CDR3 is TGTGCCAGCAGCTTGACAGCACTTGAGGGCTATGGCTACACCTTC.

CDR3 DNA sequence: TGTGCCAGCAGTTTATTCAGTAATGTTTACAGGGTTCCTAATGAAAAACTGTTTTTT. Its protein is CASSLFSNVYRVPNEKLFF. The rearrangement links TRBV27 to TRBJ1-4, with D perhaps TRBD1 (6 bases). With 1 base removed from V and 3 bases from J, the gap between germline ends came to 21 bases. Germline CDR1 reads MNHEY; CDR2 reads SMNVEV (reference sequence). This CDR3 spans 19 amino acids.

Concerning this clonotype: The CDR3 ends on some other residue instead of the conserved phenylalanine or tryptophan, so this is likely a read error. This chain joins TRBV23-1 and TRBJ2-7; D gene ambiguous. TRBV23-1 is flagged as an ORF with uncertain function. The V end lost 4 bases, the J end lost 5 bases, and 18 bases lay between the germline ends. This CDR3 contains 15 residues. In nucleotides, the CDR3 is TGCGCCAGCAGTCCCGTTAGGGTAGGCTCTAACGAGCAGTACTTA. This encodes CASSPVRVGSNEQYL.

The chain recombines TRBV19 with TRBJ2-2; D remains ambiguous. V was trimmed by 7 bases and J by 1 base, leaving 13 bases between them. The CDR3 totals 15 residues. Germline V gene data show CDR1 as LNHDA and CDR2 as SQIVND (reference sequence). CDR3 sequence reads: CASNSMAGNTGELFF. CDR3 DNA sequence: TGTGCCAGTAATAGTATGGCAGGGAACACCGGGGAGCTGTTTTTT.

This clonotype was seen repeatedly, ten times or more. The chain uses TRBV7-2 and TRBJ2-1; D unresolved. Germline CDR1 SGHTA, CDR2 FQGNSA. Trimming left V 0 bases short and J 9 bases short, with 24 bases between. The CDR3 has 18 amino acids. The CDR3 nucleotides read TGTGCCAGCAGCTTAGCCCCTCGAGCATCAAACCGGCCCGGTGAGCAGTTCTTC. Residues: CASSLAPRASNRPGEQFF.

This rearrangement joins TRBV6-2 or TRBV6-3 to TRBJ1-5; TRBD1 matches at 9 bases. V gave up 8 bases and J gave up 0 bases; unmatched junction bases: 23. The CDR3 consists of 21 residues. The V gene's germline CDR1 is MNHEY and CDR2 SVGEGT. CDR3 DNA sequence: TGTGCCAGCGCTATCGAGAATCGGAGGACAGGGGACCGTTATAGCAATCAGCCCCAGCATTTT. As protein: CASAIENRRTGDRYSNQPQHF.

This clonotype was detected a few times. The chain carries TRBV6-5 and TRBJ2-7; TRBD2 aligns across 9 bases. The CDR3 runs 16 residues. V dropped 11 bases and J dropped 5; count of bases not matched to a gene: 19. CDR1 MNHEY and CDR2 SVGAGI come from the germline V gene. Here the CDR3 DNA reads TGTGCCGGACTTAATAGCGGGAGAACCCAGATAAACGAGCAGTACTTC. This gives the protein CAGLNSGRTQINEQYF.

The CDR3 loop is CSVDHRGRVTDTQYF. Written as DNA, the CDR3 is TGCAGCGTTGATCACCGGGGGCGGGTCACAGATACGCAGTATTTT. This chain joins TRBV29-1 and TRBJ2-3; TRBD1 or TRBD2 may be the D gene (6 bases each). CDR1 is SQVTM, CDR2 ANQGSEA, per germline. The length of the CDR3 is 15 residues. With 3 bases removed from V and 2 bases from J, the gap between germline ends came to 15 bases.

This clonotype was seen only a few times. The rearrangement links TRBV12-3 or TRBV12-4 to TRBJ1-2, with D maybe TRBD1 (6 bases). V lost 8 bases to trimming and J lost 6 bases, with 28 bases between them. CDR3 length equals 17 residues. The CDR3 region is CASELGSTGARGNGYTF. The CDR3 coding sequence is TGTGCCAGCGAGTTGGGATCGACAGGCGCAAGGGGGAATGGCTACACCTTC.

Only a few counts were recorded for this clonotype. The chain has TRBV7-2 and TRBJ2-1; a possible D gene is TRBD1 (5 bases). The CDR3 totals 14 residues. Between the trimmed V and J ends, which lost 4 bases and 5 bases, there was a span of 12 bases. CDR1 is SGHTA, CDR2 FQGNSA, per germline. CDR3 in DNA: TGTGCCAGCAGCTACACAGGCCGGGACAATGAGCAGTTCTTC. Residues: CASSYTGRDNEQFF.

The chain joins TRBV5-1 to TRBJ2-3, with D perhaps TRBD1 (5 bases). Trimming stripped 2 bases from V and 2 bases from J, with 9 bases between. The germline V gene encodes CDR1 SGHRS and CDR2 YFSETQ. The CDR3 has 14 residues. This chain's CDR3 is CASSLGDLTDTQYF. As DNA, the CDR3 is TGCGCCAGCAGCTTAGGGGATCTCACAGATACGCAGTATTTT. Using reference TRBV5-1 and TRBJ2-3 for the parts outside the CDR3, the full variable domain is KAGVTQTPRYLIKTRGQQVTLSCSPISGHRSVSWYQQTPGQGLQFLFEYFSETQRNKGNFPGRFSGRQFSNSRSEMNVSTLELGDSALYLCASSLGDLTDTQYFGPGTRLTVL.

This clonotype was seen at least ten times. The rearrangement uses TRBV7-2 and TRBJ2-1; 9 positions match TRBD1. After removal of 6 bases from V and 2 bases from J, the junction contained 5 bases not matched to a gene. CDR3 size: 15 residues. CDR1 SGHTA and CDR2 FQGNSA come from the germline V gene. The CDR3 spells CASRSTGGAYNEQFF. CDR3 sequence (DNA): TGTGCCAGCAGGTCGACAGGGGGAGCCTACAATGAGCAGTTCTTC.